This TCR beta chain was identified in a study of cytomegalovirus exposure and HLA in healthy donors. Germline CDR1 is MRHNA and CDR2 is SNTAGT. V lost 0 bases and J lost 2, with 7 bases in between. The length of the CDR3 is 15 residues. The PCR contained 60 Vbeta and 13 Jbeta primers. Produced via immunoSEQ multiplex PCR; TCRdb's table is partial and in-frame only. Here the sample spans roughly 120,000 clones, roughly three quarters being singletons. The sequencing input was PBMCs. This chain links TRBV6-4 with TRBJ2-2; D may be TRBD2 (6 bases). This TCR derives from a young woman in good health and CMV-seronegative. This CDR3 reads CASSDSGTNTGELFF. The CDR3 nucleotides read TGTGCCAGCAGTGACTCCGGGACTAACACCGGGGAGCTGTTTTTT.